What follows describes a single T cell receptor (beta chain). Antigen unknown. MiXCR, applied by TCRdb to the RT-PCR reads, yields one record per CDR3 protein. Counted here are 700,000 to 800,000 distinct CDR3 sequences, roughly 20% occurring once; the ten biggest clones make up roughly a tenth. This entry is derived from a study of response to subunit inactivated influenza vaccine. The CDR3 loop spans 15 amino acids. V was clipped by 0 bases and J by 3 bases, with 10 bases between them. Germline CDR1 and CDR2: SGHKS and YYEKEE (reference sequence). Overall study results and limits: Each seasonal flu vaccination may recruit only limited new T cells, authors suggested.

Sample: PBMCs from blood, taken roughly 5 days after vaccination. The receptor comes from a middle-aged man who received an inactivated influenza vaccine. The V call is TRBV5-5, the J call TRBJ2-1, with a weak D call TRBD2 (5 bases). CDR3 sequence (DNA): TGTGCCAGCAGCTTGGAGGGAGTGGGCTACAATGAGCAGTTCTTC. It translates to CASSLEGVGYNEQFF.